The clone carrying this TCR beta chain was detected only a few times. These data belong to a study of regulatory T cells in long-lasting Graves disease. The sample's time point: newly diagnosed GD, antithyroid drugs for less than 3 months. The TCR library was made from RNA that had been extracted from PBMCs in TRIzol. Germline CDR1 SGHRS, CDR2 YFSETQ. Trimming left V 1 base short and J 5 bases short, with 21 bases between. This CDR3 region has 17 residues. Construction of TCR beta libraries relied on iRepertoire HTBI primers and on Arm-PCR targeting CDR3 regions. TCRdb called the multiplex PCR reads again in MiXCR, with one record for every CDR3 protein. The sample has approximately 470,000 distinct CDR3 sequences, 16% seen once. These sequences were also reported in another study, on T cells in Graves' hyperthyroidism and ophthalmopathy. That source reports: Absence of ophthalmopathy progression within 18 months defined stable Graves' hyperthyroidism. Uncontrolled infection, other autoimmune disease, pregnancy or lactation excluded patients.

The TCR comes from a man aged 35-49 years with Graves disease. The chain joins TRBV5-1 to TRBJ1-1, with D tentatively TRBD1 (5 bases). The material was peripheral blood mononuclear cells (PBMCs), obtained at new diagnosis, from a patient treated with antithyroid drugs. In nucleotides, the CDR3 is TGCGCCAGCAGCTTGAGGGTTAGGGACGGGGAAGCTACTGAAGCTTTCTTT. This codes for CASSLRVRDGEATEAFF. The whole variable domain, filled in from reference TRBV5-1 and TRBJ1-1, reads KAGVTQTPRYLIKTRGQQVTLSCSPISGHRSVSWYQQTPGQGLQFLFEYFSETQRNKGNFPGRFSGRQFSNSRSEMNVSTLELGDSALYLCASSLRVRDGEATEAFFGQGTRLTVV.